This T cell receptor beta chain originates from a study of cytomegalovirus exposure and HLA in healthy donors. This CDR3 spans 14 amino acids. Deletions cut 11 bases from V and 3 bases from J, with 20 bases between. Per the germline V gene, CDR1 is MNHEY and CDR2 is SVGAGI. Points on this clone: Its antigen is undetermined.

The study's findings and limits: The authors later linked a missense DCLRE1C variant to TCR beta V- and J-gene trimming.

A multiplex PCR was run with 60 Vbeta primers and 13 Jbeta primers. Sequencing used immunoSEQ multiplex PCR; TCRdb keeps in-frame clones, though not all of them. This table holds some 180,000 clones. The specimen sequenced was PBMCs. This chain uses TRBV6-5 with TRBJ2-7; a weak D match, TRBD2 (7 bases). The receptor comes from a man aged 30 to 39 in good health and CMV-seronegative. The CDR3 spells CALGHAGANYEQYF. CDR3 sequence (DNA): TGTGCCCTAGGGCACGCGGGGGCCAACTACGAGCAGTACTTC.